This TCR beta chain was obtained from a study of response to subunit inactivated influenza vaccine. From germline, CDR1 is LNHDA and CDR2 SQIVND (reference sequence). V was cut by 3 bases and J by 3 bases, with 21 bases left in between. CDR3 length equals 18 residues. Regarding the study as a whole: Authors suggested seasonal influenza vaccinations each recruit few new T cells.

A word on this clonotype: Its cognate antigen is unknown.

Using its own MiXCR run on the RT-PCR reads, TCRdb lists one record per CDR3 protein. The table includes 650,000 to 800,000 distinct CDR3 sequences, approximately 15% detected once. The sample in question was PBMCs from blood, obtained around 14 days before vaccination. This chain connects TRBV19 to TRBJ1-5; D is undetermined. This sequence originates from a man aged 50 to 60 who received an inactivated influenza vaccine. The CDR3 spells CASSIGVVEVLANQPQHF. The CDR3 DNA sequence: TGTGCCAGTAGTATTGGGGTCGTTGAGGTTTTGGCCAATCAGCCCCAGCATTTT.